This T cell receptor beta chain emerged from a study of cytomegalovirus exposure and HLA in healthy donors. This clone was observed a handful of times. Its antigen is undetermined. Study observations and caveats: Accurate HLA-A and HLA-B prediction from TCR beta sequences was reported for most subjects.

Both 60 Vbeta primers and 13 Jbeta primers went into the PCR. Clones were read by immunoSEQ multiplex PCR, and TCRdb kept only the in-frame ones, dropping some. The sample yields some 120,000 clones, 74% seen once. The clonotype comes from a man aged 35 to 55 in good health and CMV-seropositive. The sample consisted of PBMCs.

CDR3 DNA: TGCAGCGTTGACGGTGAGGGGACTTACGAGCAGTACTTC. This translates into CSVDGEGTYEQYF. The chain joins TRBV29-1 to TRBJ2-7, with a weak D call TRBD2 (6 bases). Germline-derived CDR1 and CDR2 are SQVTM and ANQGSEA. V lost 3 bases and J 4 bases, leaving 13 bases between the germline ends. This CDR3 is 13 amino acids long.